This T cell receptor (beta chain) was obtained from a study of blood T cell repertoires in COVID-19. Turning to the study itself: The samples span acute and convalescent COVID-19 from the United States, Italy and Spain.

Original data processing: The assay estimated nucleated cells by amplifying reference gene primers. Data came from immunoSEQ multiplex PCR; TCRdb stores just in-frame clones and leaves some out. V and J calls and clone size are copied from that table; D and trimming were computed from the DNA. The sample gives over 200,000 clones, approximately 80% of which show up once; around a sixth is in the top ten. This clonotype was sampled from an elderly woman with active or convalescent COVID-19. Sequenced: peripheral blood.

The CDR3 sequence is CASSTALLSTASSYNSPLHF. In DNA form, the CDR3 reads TGTGCCAGTAGTACTGCTTTGCTTTCGACAGCGAGCTCCTATAATTCACCCCTCCACTTT. The V call is TRBV19, the J call TRBJ1-6; possibly TRBD1 for D (5 bases). In germline, CDR1 is LNHDA, CDR2 SQIVND (reference sequence). This CDR3 contains 20 residues. V dropped 4 bases and J dropped 0 bases, with 22 bases sitting between them.